This section outlines one TCR beta chain sequence together with its context. CDR1 LNHDA and CDR2 SQIVND come from the germline V gene (reference sequence). The CDR3 has 14 residues. The trim removed 6 bases at V and 0 bases at J, leaving 4 bases unmatched. In the original workflow: Nucleated cell number was recorded as an estimate derived from reference gene primer amplification. Assay: immunoSEQ multiplex PCR; the TCRdb copy retains only in-frame clones and omits some. V and J calls and clone size come straight from that table; D and trimming were deduced from the DNA. The data contain some 130,000 clones, 80% to 90% of them singletons. The sample belongs to a study of blood T cell repertoires in COVID-19. About the research overall: Donors in the United States, Italy and Spain gave samples during acute or convalescent COVID-19. PBMCs, B-cell-depleted T cells, or T cells were the source of the cDNA or gDNA that made up the material.

The TCR comes from a man in his 60s with active or convalescent COVID-19. Sequenced sample: peripheral blood. The rearrangement uses TRBV19 and TRBJ1-1, with 7 bases identical to TRBD1. CDR3 nucleotides: TGTGCCAGTAGCTGGACAGGAATGAACACTGAAGCTTTCTTT. Protein product: CASSWTGMNTEAFF.